This T cell receptor (beta chain) was observed in a study of shared clonotypes between healthy human individuals. Germline loops: CDR1 SGHRS, CDR2 YFSETQ. The CDR3 totals 12 residues. The V end lost 2 bases, the J end lost 6 bases, and 8 bases lay between the germline ends. Naive CD4+ cells were CD45RA-selected; the remaining cells were memory. Here immunoSEQ multiplex PCR was the method, and the copy in TCRdb shows in-frame clones only, minus some. The repertoire includes approximately 1,000,000 clones, about 84% of them detected once, and approximately 0.5% sits in the top ten. Sequencing used memory CD4+ T cells from PBMCs. Subset: CD45RA-negative fraction. The chain recombines TRBV5-1 with TRBJ1-1, with TRBD1 as a possible D gene (5 bases). The receptor was isolated from a man between 18 and 35 years old in good health. Some clones in this sample may be carry-over from other donors' samples. The CDR3 DNA reads TGCGCCAGCAGCTTCGGCAGGGCTGAAGCTTTCTTT. This encodes CASSFGRAEAFF. Complete variable domain (other parts from reference TRBV5-1 and TRBJ1-1): KAGVTQTPRYLIKTRGQQVTLSCSPISGHRSVSWYQQTPGQGLQFLFEYFSETQRNKGNFPGRFSGRQFSNSRSEMNVSTLELGDSALYLCASSFGRAEAFFGQGTRLTVV.